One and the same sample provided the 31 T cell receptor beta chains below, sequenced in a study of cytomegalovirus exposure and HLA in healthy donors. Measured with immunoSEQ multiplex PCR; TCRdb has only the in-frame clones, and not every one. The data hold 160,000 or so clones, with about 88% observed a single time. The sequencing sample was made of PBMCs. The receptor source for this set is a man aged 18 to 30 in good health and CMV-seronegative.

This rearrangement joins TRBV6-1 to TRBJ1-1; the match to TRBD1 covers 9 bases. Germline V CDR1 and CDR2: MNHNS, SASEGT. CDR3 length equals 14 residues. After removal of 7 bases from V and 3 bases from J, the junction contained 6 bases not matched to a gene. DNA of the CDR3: TGTGCCAGCACCACAGGGGGCGCGGACACTGAAGCTTTCTTT. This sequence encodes CASTTGGADTEAFF.

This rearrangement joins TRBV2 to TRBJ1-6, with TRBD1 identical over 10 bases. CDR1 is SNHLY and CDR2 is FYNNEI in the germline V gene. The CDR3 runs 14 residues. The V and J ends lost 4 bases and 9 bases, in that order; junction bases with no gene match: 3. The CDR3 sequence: CASSGQGASSPLHF. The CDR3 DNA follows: TGTGCCAGCAGTGGACAGGGGGCGAGTTCACCCCTCCACTTT. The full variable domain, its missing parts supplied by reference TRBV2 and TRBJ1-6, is EPEVTQTPSHQVTQMGQEVILRCVPISNHLYFYWYRQILGQKVEFLVSFYNNEISEKSEIFDDQFSVERPDGSNFTLKIRSTKLEDSAMYFCASSGQGASSPLHFGNGTRLTVT.

CDR3 amino acids: CASSFSSGNEQFF. CDR3 DNA sequence: TGTGCCAGCAGTTTCTCTAGCGGGAATGAGCAGTTCTTC. The chain has TRBV28 and TRBJ2-1, with 8 bases that match TRBD2. The CDR3 contains 13 residues. The germline CDR1 and CDR2 sequences are MDHEN and SYDVKM. Trimming at V came to 3 bases and at J to 7 bases, leaving 2 bases not matched to a gene.

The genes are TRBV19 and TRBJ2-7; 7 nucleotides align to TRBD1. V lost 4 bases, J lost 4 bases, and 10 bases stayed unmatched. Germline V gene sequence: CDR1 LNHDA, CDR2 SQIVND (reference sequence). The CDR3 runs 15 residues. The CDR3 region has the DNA TGTGCCAGTAGTAACCCCGAGGGACAGCCGTACGAGCAGTACTTC. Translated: CASSNPEGQPYEQYF.

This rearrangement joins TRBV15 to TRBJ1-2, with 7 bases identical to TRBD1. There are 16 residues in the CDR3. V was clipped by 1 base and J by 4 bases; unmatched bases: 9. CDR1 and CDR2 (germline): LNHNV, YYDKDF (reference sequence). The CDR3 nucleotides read TGTGCCACCAGCAGAGGCCCCGACGACAGGGCCTATGGCTACACCTTC. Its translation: CATSRGPDDRAYGYTF.

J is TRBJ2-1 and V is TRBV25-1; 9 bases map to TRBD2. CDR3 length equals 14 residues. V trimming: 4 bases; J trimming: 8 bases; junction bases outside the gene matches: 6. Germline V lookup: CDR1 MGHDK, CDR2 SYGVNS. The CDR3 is CASSVGREGDEQFF. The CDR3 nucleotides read TGTGCCAGCAGTGTAGGGCGGGAGGGGGATGAGCAGTTCTTC. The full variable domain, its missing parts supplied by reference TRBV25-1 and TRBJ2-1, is EADIYQTPRYLVIGTGKKITLECSQTMGHDKMYWYQQDPGMELHLIHYSYGVNSTEKGDLSSESTVSRIRTEHFPLTLESARPSHTSQYLCASSVGREGDEQFFGPGTRLTVL.

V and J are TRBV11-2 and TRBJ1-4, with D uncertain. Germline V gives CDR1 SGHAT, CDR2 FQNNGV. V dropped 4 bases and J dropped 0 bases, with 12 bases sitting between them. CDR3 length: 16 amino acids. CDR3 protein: CASSSTSIATNEKLFF. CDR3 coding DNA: TGTGCCAGCAGCTCCACATCGATTGCAACTAATGAAAAACTGTTTTTT.

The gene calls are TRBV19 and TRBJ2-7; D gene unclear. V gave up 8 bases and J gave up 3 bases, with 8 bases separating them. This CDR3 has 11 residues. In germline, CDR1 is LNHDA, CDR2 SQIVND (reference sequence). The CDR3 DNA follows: TGTGCCAGTGGCGACATCTACGAGCAGTACTTC. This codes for CASGDIYEQYF.

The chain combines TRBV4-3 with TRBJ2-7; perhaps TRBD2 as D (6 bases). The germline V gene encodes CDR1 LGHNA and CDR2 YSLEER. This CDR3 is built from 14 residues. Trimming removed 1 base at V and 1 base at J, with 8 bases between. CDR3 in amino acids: CASSQGRGSYEQYF. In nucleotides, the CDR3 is TGCGCCAGCAGCCAAGGTCGGGGGTCCTACGAGCAGTACTTC.

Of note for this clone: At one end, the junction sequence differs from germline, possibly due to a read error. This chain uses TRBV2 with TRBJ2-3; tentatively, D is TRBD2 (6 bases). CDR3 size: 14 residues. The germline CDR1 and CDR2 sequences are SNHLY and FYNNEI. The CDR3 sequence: CASYRDSSIDTQYF. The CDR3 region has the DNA TGTGCCAGTTACCGGGACTCCAGCATAGATACGCAGTATTTT.

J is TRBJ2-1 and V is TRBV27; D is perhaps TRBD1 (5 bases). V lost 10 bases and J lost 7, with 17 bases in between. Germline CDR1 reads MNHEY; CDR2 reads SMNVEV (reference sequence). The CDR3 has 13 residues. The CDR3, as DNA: TGTGCCACCCGACAGACGAATGGTAATGAGCAGTTCTTC. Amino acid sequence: CATRQTNGNEQFF.

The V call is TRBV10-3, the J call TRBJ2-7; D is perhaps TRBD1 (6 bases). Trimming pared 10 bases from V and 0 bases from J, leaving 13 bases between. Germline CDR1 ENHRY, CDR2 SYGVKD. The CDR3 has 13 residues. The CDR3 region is CATNRESSYEQYV. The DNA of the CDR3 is TGTGCCACCAACAGGGAGAGCTCCTACGAGCAGTACGTC.

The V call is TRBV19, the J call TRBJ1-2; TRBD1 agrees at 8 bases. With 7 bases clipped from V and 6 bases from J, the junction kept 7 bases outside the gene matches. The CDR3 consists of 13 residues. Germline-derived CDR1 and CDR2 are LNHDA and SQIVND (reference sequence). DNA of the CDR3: TGTGCCAGTAAGAGGCCAGGGGGCAATGGCTACACCTTC. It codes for CASKRPGGNGYTF.

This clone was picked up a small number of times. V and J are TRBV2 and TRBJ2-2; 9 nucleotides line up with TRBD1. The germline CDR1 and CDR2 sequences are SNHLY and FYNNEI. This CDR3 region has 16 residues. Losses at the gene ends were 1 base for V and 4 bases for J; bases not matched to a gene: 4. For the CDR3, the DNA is TGTGCCAGCAGTGAAGGACAGGGGGGTTTCACCGGGGAGCTGTTTTTT. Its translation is CASSEGQGGFTGELFF.

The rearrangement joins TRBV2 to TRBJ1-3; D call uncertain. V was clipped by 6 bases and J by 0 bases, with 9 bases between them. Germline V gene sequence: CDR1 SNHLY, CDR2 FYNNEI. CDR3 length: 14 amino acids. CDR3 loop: CASSLTTSGNTIYF. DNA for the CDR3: TGTGCCAGCAGCCTTACAACCTCTGGAAACACCATATATTTT.

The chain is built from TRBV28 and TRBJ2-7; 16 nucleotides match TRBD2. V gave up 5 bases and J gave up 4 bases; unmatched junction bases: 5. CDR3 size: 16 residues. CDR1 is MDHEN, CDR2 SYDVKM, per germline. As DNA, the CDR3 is TGTGCCAGCAGTAATCCGGGACTAGCGGGAGGGTACGAGCAGTACTTC. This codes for CASSNPGLAGGYEQYF. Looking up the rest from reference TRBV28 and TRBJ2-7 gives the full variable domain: DVKVTQSSRYLVKRTGEKVFLECVQDMDHENMFWYRQDPGLGLRLIYFSYDVKMKEKGDIPEGYSVSREKKERFSLILESASTNQTSMYLCASSNPGLAGGYEQYFGPGTRLTVT.

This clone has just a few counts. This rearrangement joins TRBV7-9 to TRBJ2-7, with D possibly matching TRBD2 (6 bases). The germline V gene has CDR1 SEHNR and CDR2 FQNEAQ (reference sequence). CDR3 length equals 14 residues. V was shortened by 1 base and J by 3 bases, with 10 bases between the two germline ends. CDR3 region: CASSLGGVDYEQYF. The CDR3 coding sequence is TGTGCCAGCAGCTTAGGGGGGGTCGACTACGAGCAGTACTTC.

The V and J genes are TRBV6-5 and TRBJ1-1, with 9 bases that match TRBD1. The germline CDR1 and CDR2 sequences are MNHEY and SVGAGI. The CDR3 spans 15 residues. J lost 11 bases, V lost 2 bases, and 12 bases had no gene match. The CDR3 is CASSYTPGQGRGAFF. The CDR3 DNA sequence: TGTGCCAGCAGTTACACCCCAGGACAGGGGAGAGGGGCTTTCTTT.

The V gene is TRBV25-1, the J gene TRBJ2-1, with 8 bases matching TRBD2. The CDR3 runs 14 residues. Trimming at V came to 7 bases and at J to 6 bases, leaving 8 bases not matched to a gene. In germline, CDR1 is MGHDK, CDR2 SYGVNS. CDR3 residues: CASMLAGGPNEQFF. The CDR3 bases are TGTGCCAGCATGCTGGCGGGGGGTCCCAATGAGCAGTTCTTC.

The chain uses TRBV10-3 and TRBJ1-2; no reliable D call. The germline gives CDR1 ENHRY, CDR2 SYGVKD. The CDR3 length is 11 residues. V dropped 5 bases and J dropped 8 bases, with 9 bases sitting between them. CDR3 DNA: TGTGCCATCAGTCGTAACTTCGGCTACACCTTC. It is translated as CAISRNFGYTF.

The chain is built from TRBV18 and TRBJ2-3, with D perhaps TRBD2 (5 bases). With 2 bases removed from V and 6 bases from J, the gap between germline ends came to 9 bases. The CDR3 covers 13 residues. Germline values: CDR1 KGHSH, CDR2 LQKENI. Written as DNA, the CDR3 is TGTGCCAGCTCACCAATACTAGAGGATACGCAGTATTTT. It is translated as CASSPILEDTQYF. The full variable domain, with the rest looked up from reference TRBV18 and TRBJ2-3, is NAGVMQNPRHLVRRRGQEARLRCSPMKGHSHVYWYRQLPEEGLKFMVYLQKENIIDESGMPKERFSAEFPKEGPSILRIQQVVRGDSAAYFCASSPILEDTQYFGPGTRLTVL.

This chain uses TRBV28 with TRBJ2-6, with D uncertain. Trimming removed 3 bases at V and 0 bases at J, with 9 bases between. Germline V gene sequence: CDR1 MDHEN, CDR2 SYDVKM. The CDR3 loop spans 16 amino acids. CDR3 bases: TGTGCCAGCAGTTTTATTTGGAGCTCTGGGGCCAACGTCCTGACTTTC. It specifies CASSFIWSSGANVLTF.

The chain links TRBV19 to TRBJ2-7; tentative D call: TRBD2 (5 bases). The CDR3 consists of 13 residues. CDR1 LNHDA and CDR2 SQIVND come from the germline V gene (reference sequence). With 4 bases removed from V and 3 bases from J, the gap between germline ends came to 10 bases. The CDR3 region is CASSTPDFYEQYF. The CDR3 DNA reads TGTGCCAGTAGTACCCCGGACTTCTACGAGCAGTACTTC.

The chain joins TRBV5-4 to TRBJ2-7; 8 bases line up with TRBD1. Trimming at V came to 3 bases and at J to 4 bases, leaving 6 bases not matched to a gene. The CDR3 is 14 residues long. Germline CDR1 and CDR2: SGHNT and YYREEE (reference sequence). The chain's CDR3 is CASSYRDRQYEQYF. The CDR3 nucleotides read TGTGCCAGCAGCTACCGGGACAGGCAATACGAGCAGTACTTC.

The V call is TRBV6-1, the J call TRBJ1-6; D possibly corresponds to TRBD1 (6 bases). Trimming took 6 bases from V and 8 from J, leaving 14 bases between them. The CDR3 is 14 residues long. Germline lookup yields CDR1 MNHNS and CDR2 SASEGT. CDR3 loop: CASRDTGTHSPLHF. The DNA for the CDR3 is TGTGCCAGCAGGGATACAGGGACGCATTCACCCCTCCACTTT.

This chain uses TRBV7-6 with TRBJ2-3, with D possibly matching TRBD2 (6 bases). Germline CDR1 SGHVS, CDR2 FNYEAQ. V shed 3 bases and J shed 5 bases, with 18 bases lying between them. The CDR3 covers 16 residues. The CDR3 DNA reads TGTGCCAGCAGCTTGGAGGGGCAGGGCCTTGGAGATACGCAGTATTTT. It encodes CASSLEGQGLGDTQYF.

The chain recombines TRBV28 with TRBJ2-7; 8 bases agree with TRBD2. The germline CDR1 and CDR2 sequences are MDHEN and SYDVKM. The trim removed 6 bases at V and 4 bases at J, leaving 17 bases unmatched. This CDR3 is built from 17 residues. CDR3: CASRTSGPGLGVYEQYF. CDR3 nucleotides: TGTGCCAGCAGAACAAGCGGACCGGGACTAGGGGTTTACGAGCAGTACTTC.

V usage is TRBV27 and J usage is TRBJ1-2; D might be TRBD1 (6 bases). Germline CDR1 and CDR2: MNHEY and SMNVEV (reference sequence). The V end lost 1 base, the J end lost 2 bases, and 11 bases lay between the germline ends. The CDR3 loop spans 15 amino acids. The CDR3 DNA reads TGTGCCAGCAGTTTATTCGCAGGGGAGAACTATGGCTACACCTTC. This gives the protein CASSLFAGENYGYTF.

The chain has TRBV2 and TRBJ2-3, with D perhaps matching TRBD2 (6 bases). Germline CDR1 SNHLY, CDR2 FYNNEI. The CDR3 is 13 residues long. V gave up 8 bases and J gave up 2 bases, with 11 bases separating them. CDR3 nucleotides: TGTGCCAGCCGGGACTTCAACACAGATACGCAGTATTTT. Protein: CASRDFNTDTQYF.

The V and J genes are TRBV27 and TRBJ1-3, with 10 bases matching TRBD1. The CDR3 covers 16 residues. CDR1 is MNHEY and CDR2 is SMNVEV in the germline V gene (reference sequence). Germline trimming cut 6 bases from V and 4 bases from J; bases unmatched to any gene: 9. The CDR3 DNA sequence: TGTGCCAGCAGGACTTTCGGGACAGGGGACGGAAACACCATATATTTT. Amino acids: CASRTFGTGDGNTIYF.

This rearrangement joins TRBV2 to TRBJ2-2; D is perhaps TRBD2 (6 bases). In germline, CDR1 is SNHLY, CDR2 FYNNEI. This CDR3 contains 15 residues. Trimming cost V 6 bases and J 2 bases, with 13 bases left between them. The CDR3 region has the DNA TGTGCCAGCAGAGAGGGCGGGACCAACACCGGGGAGCTGTTTTTT. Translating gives CASREGGTNTGELFF.